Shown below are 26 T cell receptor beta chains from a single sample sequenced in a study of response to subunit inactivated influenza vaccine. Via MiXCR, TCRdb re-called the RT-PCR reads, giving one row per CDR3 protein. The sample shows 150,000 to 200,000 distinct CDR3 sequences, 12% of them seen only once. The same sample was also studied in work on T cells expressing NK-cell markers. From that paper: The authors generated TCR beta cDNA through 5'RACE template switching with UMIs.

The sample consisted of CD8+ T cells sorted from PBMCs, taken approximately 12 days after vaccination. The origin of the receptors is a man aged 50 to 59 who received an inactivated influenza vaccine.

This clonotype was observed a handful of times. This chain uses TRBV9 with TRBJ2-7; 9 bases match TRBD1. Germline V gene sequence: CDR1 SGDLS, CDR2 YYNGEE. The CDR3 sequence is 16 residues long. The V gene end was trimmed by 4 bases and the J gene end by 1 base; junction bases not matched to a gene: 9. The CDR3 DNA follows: TGTGCCAGCAGCCCGAGGGGGGACAGGGAGTCCTACGAGCAGTACTTC. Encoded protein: CASSPRGDRESYEQYF. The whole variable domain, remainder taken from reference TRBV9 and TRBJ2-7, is DSGVTQTPKHLITATGQRVTLRCSPRSGDLSVYWYQQSLDQGLQFLIQYYNGEERAKGNILERFSAQQFPDLHSELNLSSLELGDSALYFCASSPRGDRESYEQYFGPGTRLTVT.

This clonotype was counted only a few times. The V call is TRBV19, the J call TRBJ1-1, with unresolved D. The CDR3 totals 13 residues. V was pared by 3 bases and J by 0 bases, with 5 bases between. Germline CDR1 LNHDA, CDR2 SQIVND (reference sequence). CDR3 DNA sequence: TGTGCCAGTAGTATCTCAGTGAACACTGAAGCTTTCTTT. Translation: CASSISVNTEAFF.

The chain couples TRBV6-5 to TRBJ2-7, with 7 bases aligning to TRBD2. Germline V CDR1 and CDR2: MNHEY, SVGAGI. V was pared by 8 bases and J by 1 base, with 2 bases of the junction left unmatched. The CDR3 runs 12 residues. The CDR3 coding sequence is TGTGCCAGCGGGAGGGATTCCTACGAGCAGTACTTC. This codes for CASGRDSYEQYF.

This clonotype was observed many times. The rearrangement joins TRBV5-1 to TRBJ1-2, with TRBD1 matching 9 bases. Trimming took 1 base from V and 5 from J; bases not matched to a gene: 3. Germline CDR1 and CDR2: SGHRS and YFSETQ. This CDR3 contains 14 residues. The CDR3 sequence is CASSLTGQGYGYTF. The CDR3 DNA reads TGCGCCAGCAGCTTGACGGGACAGGGATATGGCTACACCTTC.

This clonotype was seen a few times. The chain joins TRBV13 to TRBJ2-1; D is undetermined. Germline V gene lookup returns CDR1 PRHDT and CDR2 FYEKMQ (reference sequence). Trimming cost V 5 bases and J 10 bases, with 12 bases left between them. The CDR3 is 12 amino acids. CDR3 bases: TGTGCCAGCAGCCGTACGGCTCGGGAGCAGTTCTTC. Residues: CASSRTAREQFF.

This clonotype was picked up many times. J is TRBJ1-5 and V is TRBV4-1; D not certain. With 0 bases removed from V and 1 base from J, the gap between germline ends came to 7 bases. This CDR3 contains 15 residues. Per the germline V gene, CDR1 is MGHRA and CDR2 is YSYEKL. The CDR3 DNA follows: TGCGCCAGCAGCCAAGAAGGGCAGAGCAATCAGCCCCAGCATTTT. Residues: CASSQEGQSNQPQHF.

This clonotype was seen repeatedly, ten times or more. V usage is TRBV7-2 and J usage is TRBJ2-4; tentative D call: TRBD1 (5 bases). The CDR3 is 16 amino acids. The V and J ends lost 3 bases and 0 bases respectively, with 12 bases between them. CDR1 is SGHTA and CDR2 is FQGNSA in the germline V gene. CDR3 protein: CASSLASQGAKNIQYF. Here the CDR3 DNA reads TGTGCCAGCAGCTTGGCCTCGCAGGGAGCCAAAAACATTCAGTACTTC. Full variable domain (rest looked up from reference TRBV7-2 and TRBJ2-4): GAGVSQSPSNKVTEKGKDVELRCDPISGHTALYWYRQSLGQGLEFLIYFQGNSAPDKSGLPSDRFSAERTGGSVSTLTIQRTQQEDSAVYLCASSLASQGAKNIQYFGAGTRLSVL.

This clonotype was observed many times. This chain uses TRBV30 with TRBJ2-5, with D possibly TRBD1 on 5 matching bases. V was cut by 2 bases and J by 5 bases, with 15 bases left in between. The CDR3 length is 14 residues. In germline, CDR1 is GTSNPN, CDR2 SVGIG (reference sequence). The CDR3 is CAWSSTGLWETQYF. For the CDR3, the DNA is TGTGCCTGGAGTTCCACAGGTCTTTGGGAGACCCAGTACTTC.

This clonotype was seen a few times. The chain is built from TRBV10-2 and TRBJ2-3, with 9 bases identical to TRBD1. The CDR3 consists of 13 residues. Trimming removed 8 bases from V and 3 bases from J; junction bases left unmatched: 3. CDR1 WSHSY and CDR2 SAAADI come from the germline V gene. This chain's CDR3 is CASRDRVTDTQYF. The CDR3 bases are TGCGCCAGCCGGGACAGGGTAACAGATACGCAGTATTTT.

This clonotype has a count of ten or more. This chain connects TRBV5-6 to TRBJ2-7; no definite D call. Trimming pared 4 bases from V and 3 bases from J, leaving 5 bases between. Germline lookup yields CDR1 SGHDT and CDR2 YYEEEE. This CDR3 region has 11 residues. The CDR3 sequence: CASSVRYEQYF. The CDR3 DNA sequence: TGTGCCAGCAGCGTCCGCTACGAGCAGTACTTC.

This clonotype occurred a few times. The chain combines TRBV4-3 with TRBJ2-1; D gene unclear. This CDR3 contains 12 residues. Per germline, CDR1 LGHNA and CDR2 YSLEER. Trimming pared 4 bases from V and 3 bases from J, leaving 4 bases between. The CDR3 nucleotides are TGCGCCAGCAGCCGGGACTACAATGAGCAGTTCTTC. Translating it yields CASSRDYNEQFF.

The CDR3 DNA reads as TGTGCCAGCAGTGGGAGTACTAGCGGGCGGCCAGACACAGATACGCAGTATTTT. Its translation is CASSGSTSGRPDTDTQYF. The chain links TRBV2 to TRBJ2-3, with 9 bases identical to TRBD2. The CDR3 has 18 amino acids. V gave up 4 bases and J gave up 2 bases; unmatched junction bases: 13. Germline V gene sequence: CDR1 SNHLY, CDR2 FYNNEI.

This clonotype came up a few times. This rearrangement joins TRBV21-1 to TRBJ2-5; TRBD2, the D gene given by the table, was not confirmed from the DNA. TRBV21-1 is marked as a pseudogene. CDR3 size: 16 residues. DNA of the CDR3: TGTGCCAGCAGCCCAAAGGGGACTCCTAAGGGAGAGACCCAGTACTTC. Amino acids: CASSPKGTPKGETQYF.

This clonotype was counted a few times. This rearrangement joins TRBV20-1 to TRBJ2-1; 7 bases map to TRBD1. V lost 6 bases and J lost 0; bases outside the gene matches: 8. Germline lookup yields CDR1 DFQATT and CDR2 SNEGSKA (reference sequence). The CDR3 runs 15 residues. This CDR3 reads CSATGAGDSYNEQFF. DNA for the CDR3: TGCAGTGCAACAGGGGCGGGTGACTCCTACAATGAGCAGTTCTTC.

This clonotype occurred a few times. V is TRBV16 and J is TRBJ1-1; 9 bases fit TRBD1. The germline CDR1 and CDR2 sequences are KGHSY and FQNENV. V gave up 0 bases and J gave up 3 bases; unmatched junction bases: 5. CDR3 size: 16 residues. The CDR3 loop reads CASSQSGTGTYTEAFF. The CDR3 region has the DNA TGTGCCAGCAGCCAATCGGGGACAGGGACGTACACTGAAGCTTTCTTT.

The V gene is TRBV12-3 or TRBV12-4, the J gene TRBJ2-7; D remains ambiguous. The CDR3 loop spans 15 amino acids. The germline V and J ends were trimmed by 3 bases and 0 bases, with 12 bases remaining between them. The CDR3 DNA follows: TGTGCCAGCAGTTTGACGGACGTCCCCTCCTACGAGCAGTACGTC. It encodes CASSLTDVPSYEQYV.

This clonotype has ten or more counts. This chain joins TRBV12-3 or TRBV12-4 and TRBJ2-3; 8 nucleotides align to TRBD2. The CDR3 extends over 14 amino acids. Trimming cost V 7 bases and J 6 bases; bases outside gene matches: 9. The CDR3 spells CASNPSGPRDTQYF. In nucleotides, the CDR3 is TGTGCCAGCAATCCTAGCGGGCCCCGGGATACGCAGTATTTT.

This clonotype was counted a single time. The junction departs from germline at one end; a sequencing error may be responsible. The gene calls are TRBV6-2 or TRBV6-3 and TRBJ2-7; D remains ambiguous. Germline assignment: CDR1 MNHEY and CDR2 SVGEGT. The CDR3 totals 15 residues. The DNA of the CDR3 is TGTGCCAGCAGTCCCGGGCGGATTAGACCCTACGAGGAGTACTTC. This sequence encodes CASSPGRIRPYEEYF.

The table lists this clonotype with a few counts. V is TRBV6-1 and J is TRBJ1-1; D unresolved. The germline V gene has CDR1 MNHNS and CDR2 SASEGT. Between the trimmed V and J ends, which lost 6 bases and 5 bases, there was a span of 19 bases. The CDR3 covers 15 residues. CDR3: CASRLSQIRATEAFF. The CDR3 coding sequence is TGTGCCAGCAGGCTATCACAGATTCGTGCGACTGAAGCTTTCTTT.

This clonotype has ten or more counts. The CDR3: CASSLVSGRVKSDEQFF. CDR3 nucleotide sequence: TGTGCCAGCAGCTTAGTTAGCGGGAGGGTCAAAAGCGATGAGCAGTTCTTC. The chain carries TRBV7-9 and TRBJ2-1; 11 bases are a match to TRBD2. V trimming: 1 base; J trimming: 8 bases; junction bases outside the gene matches: 10. The germline V gene has CDR1 SEHNR and CDR2 FQNEAQ (reference sequence). The CDR3 loop spans 17 amino acids.

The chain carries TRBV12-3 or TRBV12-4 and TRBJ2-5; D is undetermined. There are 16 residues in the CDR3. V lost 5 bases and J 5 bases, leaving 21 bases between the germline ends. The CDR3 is CASSPTGPPVGETQYF. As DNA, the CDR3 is TGTGCCAGCAGTCCCACCGGCCCCCCAGTAGGGGAGACCCAGTACTTC.

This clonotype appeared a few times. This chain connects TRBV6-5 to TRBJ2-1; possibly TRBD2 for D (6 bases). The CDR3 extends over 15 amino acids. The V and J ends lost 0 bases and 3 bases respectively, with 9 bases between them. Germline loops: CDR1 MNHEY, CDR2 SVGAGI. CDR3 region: CASSYSASDYNEQFF. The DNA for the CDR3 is TGTGCCAGCAGTTACTCGGCTAGCGACTACAATGAGCAGTTCTTC.

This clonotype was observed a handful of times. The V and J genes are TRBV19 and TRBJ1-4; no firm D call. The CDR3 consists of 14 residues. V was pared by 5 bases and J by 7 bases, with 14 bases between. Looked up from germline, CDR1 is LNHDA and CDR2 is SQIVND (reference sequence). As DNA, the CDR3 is TGTGCCAGTAGTCCAATCGGGGTCGGTGAAAAACTGTTTTTT. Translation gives CASSPIGVGEKLFF.

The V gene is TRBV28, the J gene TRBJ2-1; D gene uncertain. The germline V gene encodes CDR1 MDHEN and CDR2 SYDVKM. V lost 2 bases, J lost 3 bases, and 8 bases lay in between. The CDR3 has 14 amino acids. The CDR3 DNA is TGTGCCAGCAGTTTAGAGCCCCGCTACAATGAGCAGTTCTTC. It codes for CASSLEPRYNEQFF.

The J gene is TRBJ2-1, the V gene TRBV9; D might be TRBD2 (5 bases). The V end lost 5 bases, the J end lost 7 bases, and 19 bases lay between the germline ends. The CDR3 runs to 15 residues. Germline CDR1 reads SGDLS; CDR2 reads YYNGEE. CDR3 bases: TGTGCCAGCAGTCAAAGCGGCCGGGTGGGGAATGAGCAGTTCTTC. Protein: CASSQSGRVGNEQFF.

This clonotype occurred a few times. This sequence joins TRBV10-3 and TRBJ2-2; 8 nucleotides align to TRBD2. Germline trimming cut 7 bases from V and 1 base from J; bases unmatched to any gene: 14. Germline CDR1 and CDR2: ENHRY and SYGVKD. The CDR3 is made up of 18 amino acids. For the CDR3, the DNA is TGTGCCATCACCGACTACAAACTAGCGGACCTGAACACCGGGGAGCTGTTTTTT. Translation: CAITDYKLADLNTGELFF.